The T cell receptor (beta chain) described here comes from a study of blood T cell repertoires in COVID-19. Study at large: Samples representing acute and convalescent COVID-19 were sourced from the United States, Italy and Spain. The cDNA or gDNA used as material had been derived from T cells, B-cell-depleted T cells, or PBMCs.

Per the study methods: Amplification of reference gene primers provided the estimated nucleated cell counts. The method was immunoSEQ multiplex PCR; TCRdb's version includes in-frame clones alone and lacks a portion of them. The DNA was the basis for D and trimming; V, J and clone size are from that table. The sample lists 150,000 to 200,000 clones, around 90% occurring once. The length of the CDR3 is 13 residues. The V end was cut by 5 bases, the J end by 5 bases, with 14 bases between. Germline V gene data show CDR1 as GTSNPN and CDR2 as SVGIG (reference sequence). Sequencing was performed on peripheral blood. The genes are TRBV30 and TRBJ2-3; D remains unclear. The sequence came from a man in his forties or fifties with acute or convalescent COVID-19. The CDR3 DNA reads TGTGCCTGGGGACGGGTTGTAAGAGATACGCAGTATTTT. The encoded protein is CAWGRVVRDTQYF.